This T cell receptor beta chain was sequenced in a study of blood T cell repertoires in COVID-19. Turning to the study itself: Italy, Spain and the United States were the sources of the convalescent and acute COVID-19 samples. T cells, B-cell-depleted T cells, or PBMCs supplied cDNA or gDNA.

Per germline, CDR1 LNHDA and CDR2 SQIVND (reference sequence). V lost 7 bases to trimming and J lost 5 bases, with 12 bases between them. The CDR3 has 13 amino acids. The table came from immunoSEQ multiplex PCR; TCRdb's copy has only in-frame clones and leaves some out. Of 250,000 or so clones in the sample, 65% to 90% are singletons; the top ten hold over 1.5%. This clonotype was obtained from a man aged 25 to 45 with active or convalescent COVID-19. The chain combines TRBV19 with TRBJ1-3; D gene ambiguous. Sequencing used peripheral blood. The CDR3 region is CASKDPGRNTIYF. CDR3 DNA: TGTGCCAGTAAGGATCCAGGCCGAAACACCATATATTTT.